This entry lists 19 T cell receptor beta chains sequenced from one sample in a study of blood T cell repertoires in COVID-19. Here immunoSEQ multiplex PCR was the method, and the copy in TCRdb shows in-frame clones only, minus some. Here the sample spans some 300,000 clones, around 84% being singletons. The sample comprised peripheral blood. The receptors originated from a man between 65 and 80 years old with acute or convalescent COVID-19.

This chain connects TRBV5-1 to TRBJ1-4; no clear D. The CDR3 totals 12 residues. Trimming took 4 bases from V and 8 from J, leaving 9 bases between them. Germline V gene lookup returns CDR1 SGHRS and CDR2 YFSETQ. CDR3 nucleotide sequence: TGCGCCAGCAGCCCAGGAGGCGAAAAACTGTTTTTT. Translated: CASSPGGEKLFF.

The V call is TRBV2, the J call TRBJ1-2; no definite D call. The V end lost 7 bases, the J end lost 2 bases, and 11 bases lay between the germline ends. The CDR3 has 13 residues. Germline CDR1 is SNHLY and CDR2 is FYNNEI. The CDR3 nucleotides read TGTGCCAGCATCCGGGATGTAAACTATGGCTACACCTTC. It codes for CASIRDVNYGYTF.

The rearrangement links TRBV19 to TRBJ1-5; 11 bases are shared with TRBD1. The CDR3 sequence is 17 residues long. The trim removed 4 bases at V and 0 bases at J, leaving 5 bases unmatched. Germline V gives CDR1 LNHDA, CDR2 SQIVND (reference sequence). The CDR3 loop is CASSTSGQGDSNQPQHF. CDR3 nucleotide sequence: TGTGCCAGTAGTACTTCGGGACAGGGGGATAGCAATCAGCCCCAGCATTTT.

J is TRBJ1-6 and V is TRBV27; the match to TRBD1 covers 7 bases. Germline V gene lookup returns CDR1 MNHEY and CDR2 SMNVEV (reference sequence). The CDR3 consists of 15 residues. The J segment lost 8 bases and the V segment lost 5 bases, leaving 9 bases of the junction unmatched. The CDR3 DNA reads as TGTGCCAGCAGTAGCACAGGGGTAGGCTATTCACCCCTCCACTTT. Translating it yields CASSSTGVGYSPLHF.

The CDR3, as DNA: TGCGCCAGCAGCCAAGACCAGGGTCCCTTCTACGAGCAGTACTTC. As protein: CASSQDQGPFYEQYF. V usage is TRBV4-1 and J usage is TRBJ2-7, with a tentative D call TRBD1 (5 bases). V was clipped by 0 bases and J by 3 bases, with 12 bases between them. The germline V gene has CDR1 MGHRA and CDR2 YSYEKL. The CDR3 consists of 15 residues.

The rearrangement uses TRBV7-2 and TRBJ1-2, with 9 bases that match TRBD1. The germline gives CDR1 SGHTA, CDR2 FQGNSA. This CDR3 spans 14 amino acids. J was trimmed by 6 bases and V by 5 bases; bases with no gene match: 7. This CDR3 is CASSTDRGRNGYTF. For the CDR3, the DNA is TGTGCCAGCAGCACGGACAGGGGACGCAATGGCTACACCTTC.

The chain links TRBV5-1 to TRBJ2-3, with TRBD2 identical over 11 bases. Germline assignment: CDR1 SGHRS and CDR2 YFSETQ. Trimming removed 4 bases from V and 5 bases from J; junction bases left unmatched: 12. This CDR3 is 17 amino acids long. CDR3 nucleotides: TGCGCCAGCAGCCTCTTTTTAGCGGGAGGGATTGGAGATACGCAGTATTTT. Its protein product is CASSLFLAGGIGDTQYF.

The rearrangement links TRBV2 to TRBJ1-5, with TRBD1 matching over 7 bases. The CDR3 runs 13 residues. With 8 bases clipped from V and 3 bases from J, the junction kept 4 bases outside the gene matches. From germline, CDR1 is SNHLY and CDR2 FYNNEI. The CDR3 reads CASGTALNQPQHF. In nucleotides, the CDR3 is TGTGCCAGCGGGACAGCCCTCAATCAGCCCCAGCATTTT.

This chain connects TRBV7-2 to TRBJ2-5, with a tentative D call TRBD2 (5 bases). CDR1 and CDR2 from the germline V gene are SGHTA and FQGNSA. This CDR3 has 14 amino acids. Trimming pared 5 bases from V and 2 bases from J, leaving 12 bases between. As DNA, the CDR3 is TGTGCCAGCAGCCCGAGACGGGATCAAGAGACCCAGTACTTC. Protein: CASSPRRDQETQYF.

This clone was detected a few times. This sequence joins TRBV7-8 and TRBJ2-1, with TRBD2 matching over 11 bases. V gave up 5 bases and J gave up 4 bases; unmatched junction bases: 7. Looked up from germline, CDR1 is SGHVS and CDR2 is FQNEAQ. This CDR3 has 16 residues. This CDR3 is CASSEGIAGGYNEQFF. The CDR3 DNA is TGTGCCAGCAGCGAGGGTATAGCGGGAGGGTACAATGAGCAGTTCTTC.

CDR3 sequence reads: CASSGKAGGARYEQYF. The CDR3, as DNA: TGTGCCAGCAGTGGGAAGGCGGGGGGCGCGAGATACGAGCAGTACTTC. The chain combines TRBV28 with TRBJ2-7; 8 nucleotides align to TRBD2. CDR3 length: 16 residues. From germline, CDR1 is MDHEN and CDR2 SYDVKM. The V and J ends lost 5 bases and 4 bases, in that order; junction bases with no gene match: 13.

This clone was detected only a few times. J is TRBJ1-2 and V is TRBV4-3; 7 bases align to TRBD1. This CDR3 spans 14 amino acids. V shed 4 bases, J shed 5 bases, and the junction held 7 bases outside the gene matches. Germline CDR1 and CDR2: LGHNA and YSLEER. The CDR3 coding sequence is TGCGCCAGCAGCCGGAACCGGGACAGATATGGCTACACCTTC. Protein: CASSRNRDRYGYTF.

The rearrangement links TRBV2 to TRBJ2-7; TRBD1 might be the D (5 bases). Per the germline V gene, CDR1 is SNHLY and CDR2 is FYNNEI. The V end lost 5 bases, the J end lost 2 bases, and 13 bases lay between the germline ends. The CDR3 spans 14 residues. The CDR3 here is CASSFDRDTYEQYF. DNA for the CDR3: TGTGCCAGCAGTTTTGACAGAGATACCTACGAGCAGTACTTC.

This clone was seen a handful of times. The CDR3 sequence: CASSPGLPGNTIYF. CDR3 nucleotide sequence: TGCGCCAGCAGCCCGGGACTTCCTGGAAACACCATATATTTT. The V and J genes are TRBV5-1 and TRBJ1-3, with D possibly being TRBD1 (5 bases). Trimming pared 4 bases from V and 2 bases from J, leaving 10 bases between. Germline CDR1 and CDR2: SGHRS and YFSETQ. The CDR3 length is 14 residues.

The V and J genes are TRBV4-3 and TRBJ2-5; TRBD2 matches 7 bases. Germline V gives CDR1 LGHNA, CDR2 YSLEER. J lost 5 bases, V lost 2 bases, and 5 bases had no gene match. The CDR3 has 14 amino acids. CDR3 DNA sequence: TGCGCCAGCAGCCAAAACGGGGGGTGGGAGACCCAGTACTTC. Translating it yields CASSQNGGWETQYF.

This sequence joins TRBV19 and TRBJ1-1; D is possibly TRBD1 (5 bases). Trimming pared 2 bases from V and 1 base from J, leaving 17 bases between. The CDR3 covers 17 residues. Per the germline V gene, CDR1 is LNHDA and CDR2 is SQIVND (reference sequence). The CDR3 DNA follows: TGTGCCAGTAGTATATTTCCCCAAGGAAGGGGGAACACTGAAGCTTTCTTT. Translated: CASSIFPQGRGNTEAFF.

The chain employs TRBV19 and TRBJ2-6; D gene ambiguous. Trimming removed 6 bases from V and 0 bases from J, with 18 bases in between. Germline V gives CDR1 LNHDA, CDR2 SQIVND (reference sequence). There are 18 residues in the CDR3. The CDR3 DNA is TGTGCCAGTAGCCTAAAAGAGAACCCTCACTCTGGGGCCAACGTCCTGACTTTC. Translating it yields CASSLKENPHSGANVLTF.

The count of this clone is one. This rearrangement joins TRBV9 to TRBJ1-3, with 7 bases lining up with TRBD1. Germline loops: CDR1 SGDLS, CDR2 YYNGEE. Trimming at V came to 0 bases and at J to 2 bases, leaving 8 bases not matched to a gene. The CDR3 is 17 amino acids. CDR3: CASSVDHRQGAGNTIYF. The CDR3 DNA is TGTGCCAGCAGCGTAGATCATCGGCAGGGGGCTGGAAACACCATATATTTT.

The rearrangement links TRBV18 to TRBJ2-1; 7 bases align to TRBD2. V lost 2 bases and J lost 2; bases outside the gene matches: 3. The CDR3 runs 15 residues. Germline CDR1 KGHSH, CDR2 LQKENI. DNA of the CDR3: TGTGCCAGCTCACCATCGGCGGGAGCCTACAATGAGCAGTTCTTC. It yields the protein CASSPSAGAYNEQFF. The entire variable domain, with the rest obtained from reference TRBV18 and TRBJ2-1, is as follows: NAGVMQNPRHLVRRRGQEARLRCSPMKGHSHVYWYRQLPEEGLKFMVYLQKENIIDESGMPKERFSAEFPKEGPSILRIQQVVRGDSAAYFCASSPSAGAYNEQFFGPGTRLTVL.